Following are 26 T cell receptor beta chains from one sample sequenced in a study of T cell repertoires in cytomegalovirus infection. Antigen specificity for these receptors is unknown. TCRdb re-called the reads with MiXCR, one entry per CDR3 protein. The sample includes a few hundred thousand distinct CDR3 sequences, around 30% of them seen just once. The sample in question was cultured PBMCs, obtained from culture after CMV antigen stimulation. Receptors were obtained from a human donor in good health (CMV status not recorded). Some clones in this sample may be carry-over from other donors' samples.

This chain uses TRBV5-1 with TRBJ1-1; D not certain. This CDR3 is built from 16 residues. Trimming took off 1 base at V and 0 bases at J, with 13 bases between the two ends. Germline CDR1 and CDR2: SGHRS and YFSETQ. The CDR3 region is CASSLTAASMNTEAFF. DNA for the CDR3: TGCGCCAGCAGCTTGACAGCAGCCTCCATGAACACTGAAGCTTTCTTT.

The rearrangement uses TRBV10-2 and TRBJ2-7; 8 bases are shared with TRBD2. The trim removed 2 bases at V and 7 bases at J, leaving 7 bases unmatched. Germline lookup yields CDR1 WSHSY and CDR2 SAAADI. CDR3 length: 14 amino acids. The CDR3 region has the DNA TGCGCCAGCAGTGAGGCCAGCGGGAGAGGGGAGCAGTACGTC. Protein product: CASSEASGRGEQYV.

The chain couples TRBV10-3 to TRBJ2-2; D is unclear. V lost 7 bases to trimming and J lost 7 bases, with 19 bases between them. The CDR3 extends over 15 amino acids. CDR1 and CDR2 (germline): ENHRY, SYGVKD. As DNA, the CDR3 is TGTGCCATCAAGCAGACCTCAGGAGAGCTCGGGGAGCTGTTTTTT. Residues: CAIKQTSGELGELFF.

This chain connects TRBV25-1 to TRBJ2-1; D is possibly TRBD1 (6 bases). V was shortened by 2 bases and J by 5 bases, with 10 bases between the two germline ends. The CDR3 length is 14 residues. The germline gives CDR1 MGHDK, CDR2 SYGVNS. The CDR3 bases are TGTGCCAGCAGTGAACGGGACACCAACAATGAGCAGTTCTTC. It translates to CASSERDTNNEQFF.

V and J are TRBV11-1 and TRBJ2-2; possibly TRBD1 or TRBD2 for D (5 bases each). Germline V gene data show CDR1 as SGHAT and CDR2 as FQDESV (reference sequence). V shed 5 bases and J shed 13 bases, with 23 bases lying between them. The CDR3 loop spans 15 amino acids. CDR3 amino acids: CASSPLEAAQVGLFF. The CDR3 coding sequence is TGTGCCAGCAGCCCCTTGGAAGCGGCACAGGTGGGGCTGTTTTTT.

This clonotype was observed many times. J is TRBJ1-3 and V is TRBV7-2, with a tentative D call TRBD1 (5 bases). The germline V gene encodes CDR1 SGHTA and CDR2 FQGNSA. V was pared by 5 bases and J by 7 bases, with 15 bases between. The CDR3 has 14 residues. The CDR3 protein is CASSEGATGNTIYF. In DNA form, the CDR3 reads TGTGCCAGCAGCGAAGGGGCCACGGGGAACACCATATATTTT. The full variable domain, rest sourced from reference TRBV7-2 and TRBJ1-3, is GAGVSQSPSNKVTEKGKDVELRCDPISGHTALYWYRQSLGQGLEFLIYFQGNSAPDKSGLPSDRFSAERTGGSVSTLTIQRTQQEDSAVYLCASSEGATGNTIYFGEGSWLTVV.

The chain has TRBV20-1 and TRBJ2-1; TRBD2 agrees at 11 bases. The CDR3 covers 14 residues. Germline-derived CDR1 and CDR2 are DFQATT and SNEGSKA (reference sequence). The J segment lost 8 bases and the V segment lost 6 bases, leaving 9 bases of the junction unmatched. CDR3 DNA sequence: TGCAGTGCCTTCCCGGGACTAGCGGACGATGAGCAGTTCTTC. This gives the protein CSAFPGLADDEQFF.

The chain recombines TRBV11-2 with TRBJ1-2, with D perhaps TRBD1 (6 bases). V was pared by 1 base and J by 5 bases, with 17 bases between. From germline, CDR1 is SGHAT and CDR2 FQNNGV. CDR3 length equals 16 residues. The CDR3 sequence: CASSLGSGGQGYGYTF. The CDR3, as DNA: TGTGCCAGCAGCTTAGGCTCCGGGGGCCAGGGGTATGGCTACACCTTC.

This clonotype was observed a few times. The chain uses TRBV7-2 and TRBJ1-5; D remains unclear. V gave up 2 bases and J gave up 5 bases, with 7 bases separating them. Germline CDR1 reads SGHTA; CDR2 reads FQGNSA. The CDR3 is 13 amino acids. The CDR3 DNA reads as TGTGCCAGCAGCTTAAACAGAGATCAGCCCCAGCATTTT. This codes for CASSLNRDQPQHF.

The V call is TRBV12-3 or TRBV12-4, the J call TRBJ2-2, with a possible D match to TRBD2 (6 bases). Trimming removed 6 bases from V and 4 bases from J, with 12 bases in between. The CDR3 contains 14 residues. The CDR3 bases are TGTGCCAGCAGAGGCGTGGAGGGCACCGGGGAGCTGTTTTTT. Its protein product is CASRGVEGTGELFF.

The chain has TRBV7-8 and TRBJ2-3, with 10 bases fitting TRBD2. Germline CDR1 is SGHVS and CDR2 is FQNEAQ. V gave up 1 base and J gave up 0 bases; unmatched junction bases: 4. This CDR3 spans 17 amino acids. The CDR3 is CASSLGTSGTSTDTQYF. The CDR3 DNA sequence: TGTGCCAGCAGCTTAGGGACTAGCGGCACTAGCACAGATACGCAGTATTTT.

This chain uses TRBV28 with TRBJ2-5; D is unclear. The CDR3 length is 15 residues. Germline V CDR1 and CDR2: MDHEN, SYDVKM. V lost 5 bases and J 1 base, leaving 14 bases between the germline ends. The CDR3 region has the DNA TGTGCCAGCAGTGTCCCAGGTTCCATCCAAGAGACCCAGTACTTC. Amino acids: CASSVPGSIQETQYF.

The CDR3 DNA sequence: TGTGCCAGCAGCTTAGTTTTGGCTGACCGGGAAAATTCACCCCTCCACTTT. Protein sequence: CASSLVLADRENSPLHF. This chain links TRBV7-2 with TRBJ1-6; D remains unclear. The CDR3 contains 17 residues. Trimming left V 1 base short and J 7 bases short, with 17 bases between. The V gene's germline CDR1 is SGHTA and CDR2 FQGNSA.

The J gene is TRBJ1-1, the V gene TRBV11-2, with D maybe TRBD1 (6 bases). Trimming took off 3 bases at V and 0 bases at J, with 11 bases between the two ends. There are 15 residues in the CDR3. Germline assignment: CDR1 SGHAT and CDR2 FQNNGV. The chain's CDR3 is CASSFPGVVNTEAFF. The CDR3 region has the DNA TGTGCCAGCAGCTTCCCAGGGGTTGTGAACACTGAAGCTTTCTTT.

This clonotype was counted at least ten times. The V call is TRBV7-9, the J call TRBJ1-2; weak D call: TRBD1 (5 bases). CDR3 size: 16 residues. Per germline, CDR1 SEHNR and CDR2 FQNEAQ (reference sequence). With 2 bases removed from V and 0 bases from J, the gap between germline ends came to 13 bases. For the CDR3, the DNA is TGTGCCAGCAGCTTACTGGGGCCAAAAACTAACTATGGCTACACCTTC. The encoded protein is CASSLLGPKTNYGYTF.

This chain links TRBV9 with TRBJ2-1; TRBD1 aligns across 9 bases. This CDR3 comprises 15 residues. V was clipped by 5 bases and J by 4 bases; unmatched bases: 7. Germline V gives CDR1 SGDLS, CDR2 YYNGEE. The CDR3 DNA is TGTGCCAGCAGTGCCCCCGGACAGGGGTACAATGAGCAGTTCTTC. This translates into CASSAPGQGYNEQFF.

The chain recombines TRBV6-5 with TRBJ2-1; maybe TRBD1 (6 bases). Trimming stripped 6 bases from V and 5 bases from J, with 17 bases between. This CDR3 is built from 15 residues. Germline CDR1 MNHEY, CDR2 SVGAGI. The CDR3 here is CASRLAGTLDNEQFF. CDR3 coding DNA: TGTGCCAGCAGGCTCGCCGGGACACTCGACAATGAGCAGTTCTTC.

This clonotype was observed at least ten times. The chain uses TRBV7-2 and TRBJ2-3; D perhaps matches TRBD2 (6 bases). From germline, CDR1 is SGHTA and CDR2 FQGNSA. The CDR3 is made up of 13 amino acids. Trimming pared 3 bases from V and 9 bases from J, leaving 13 bases between. CDR3 protein: CASSLGEDRTQYF. The CDR3, as DNA: TGTGCCAGCAGCTTGGGGGAGGATCGGACGCAGTATTTT.

This clonotype was counted a few times. The gene calls are TRBV12-3 or TRBV12-4 and TRBJ2-1; 16 nucleotides agree with TRBD2. There are 18 residues in the CDR3. Germline trimming cut 6 bases from V and 2 bases from J; bases unmatched to any gene: 7. CDR3 residues: CASRGTSGRVDAYNEQFF. The CDR3 nucleotides read TGTGCCAGCAGGGGGACTAGCGGGAGGGTAGACGCCTACAATGAGCAGTTCTTC.

The J gene is TRBJ1-6, the V gene TRBV28; weak D call: TRBD1 (5 bases). Between the trimmed V and J ends, which lost 3 bases and 10 bases, there was a span of 13 bases. There are 14 residues in the CDR3. Germline V gene data show CDR1 as MDHEN and CDR2 as SYDVKM. The CDR3: CASSFGTWDSPLHF. In DNA, the CDR3 is TGTGCCAGCAGTTTTGGGACCTGGGACTCACCCCTCCACTTT.

The chain joins TRBV27 to TRBJ1-5; D not certain. Looked up from germline, CDR1 is MNHEY and CDR2 is SMNVEV (reference sequence). Trimming removed 2 bases at V and 2 bases at J, with 10 bases between. The CDR3 runs 15 residues. CDR3 bases: TGTGCCAGCAGTTTAGGAGGGAACGGCAATCAGCCCCAGCATTTT. Its protein product is CASSLGGNGNQPQHF.

This clonotype was seen at least ten times. V and J are TRBV7-2 and TRBJ2-1; 7 bases match TRBD2. The CDR3 extends over 15 amino acids. Trimming took 7 bases from V and 2 from J; bases not matched to a gene: 8. Germline V CDR1 and CDR2: SGHTA, FQGNSA. CDR3 nucleotides: TGTGCCAGCACCCTAGCGGCAGGCGCCTACAATGAGCAGTTCTTC. This codes for CASTLAAGAYNEQFF.

The chain couples TRBV29-1 to TRBJ2-3; 7 nucleotides match TRBD2. Germline V gene data show CDR1 as SQVTM and CDR2 as ANQGSEA. The length of the CDR3 is 14 residues. J lost 0 bases, V lost 6 bases, and 6 bases had no gene match. CDR3 coding DNA: TGCAGCGTACCCACCGGGGGGAGCACAGATACGCAGTATTTT. Translated, it gives CSVPTGGSTDTQYF.

J is TRBJ1-4 and V is TRBV6-1; 7 nucleotides match TRBD1. After removal of 5 bases from V and 7 bases from J, the junction contained 10 bases not matched to a gene. Germline CDR1 is MNHNS and CDR2 is SASEGT. This CDR3 spans 15 amino acids. Written as DNA, the CDR3 is TGTGCCAGCAGTTCGCATCAGGGGGGGGGTGAAAAACTGTTTTTT. Encoded protein: CASSSHQGGGEKLFF.

This clonotype was detected only a few times. The CDR3 sequence: CASSPRTGINTEAFF. For the CDR3, the DNA is TGTGCCAGCAGCCCCCGGACAGGGATAAACACTGAAGCTTTCTTT. The V and J genes are TRBV14 and TRBJ1-1; 8 positions match TRBD1. The CDR3 sequence is 15 residues long. V lost 4 bases to trimming and J lost 2 bases; unmatched junction nucleotides: 6. Per the germline V gene, CDR1 is SGHDN and CDR2 is FVKESK.

V usage is TRBV27 and J usage is TRBJ2-3; TRBD1 matches at 7 bases. Germline values: CDR1 MNHEY, CDR2 SMNVEV (reference sequence). The CDR3 runs to 17 residues. V trimming: 7 bases; J trimming: 2 bases; junction bases outside the gene matches: 15. CDR3 region: CASKPEGDSLFTDTQYF. Here the CDR3 DNA reads TGTGCCAGCAAACCTGAAGGGGACAGCCTTTTCACAGATACGCAGTATTTT.